The clone carrying this T cell receptor (beta chain) has only a few counts. As yet, its antigen is unknown. The CDR3 has 13 residues. Germline V gene sequence: CDR1 LGHNT, CDR2 FRNRAP. V lost 1 base, J lost 0 bases, and 3 bases lay in between. The data originate from a study of shared clonotypes between healthy human individuals. Study results and caveats: Limited genetic and exposure-history diversity came from having few donors.

Data came from immunoSEQ multiplex PCR; TCRdb stores just in-frame clones and leaves some out. This sample has some 2.3 million clones, with over 85% found just once. This chain uses TRBV12-5 with TRBJ1-1; D not resolved. The origin of this receptor is a man aged 18 to 30 in good health. Some clones in this sample may be carry-over from other donors' samples. Sequencing used naive CD4+ T cells from PBMCs. Subset in this sample: CD45RA+ positively selected. CDR3: CASGLGVNTEAFF. For the CDR3, the DNA is TGTGCTAGTGGTTTGGGCGTGAACACTGAAGCTTTCTTT.